The 20 T cell receptor beta chains in this list originate from one sample, sequenced in a study of OX40 agonist ivuxolimab in advanced cancers. Sequencing used immunoSEQ multiplex PCR; TCRdb keeps in-frame clones, though not all of them. The profile shows approximately 110,000 clones, about nine tenths of them singletons. Sample: CD4+ or CD8+ T cells sorted from blood, taken in a trial of the OX40 agonist ivuxolimab. The receptor source for this set is an adult with an advanced solid tumor such as melanoma, head and neck, liver or kidney cancer.

The chain joins TRBV9 to TRBJ2-7, with 10 positions matching TRBD1. The V gene end was trimmed by 0 bases and the J gene end by 8 bases; junction bases not matched to a gene: 8. From germline, CDR1 is SGDLS and CDR2 YYNGEE. The CDR3 contains 15 residues. The DNA of the CDR3 is TGTGCCAGCAGCGTAGCGACAGGGGGCGCATCTAAGCAGTACTTC. This sequence encodes CASSVATGGASKQYF.

This sequence joins TRBV30 and TRBJ1-1; D unresolved. The germline V gene encodes CDR1 GTSNPN and CDR2 SVGIG (reference sequence). The CDR3 extends over 13 amino acids. Trimming shortened V by 0 bases and J by 1 base, and 6 bases separated the two germline ends. Here the CDR3 reads CAWSVGANTEAFF. CDR3 bases: TGTGCCTGGAGTGTTGGTGCGAACACTGAAGCTTTCTTT.

V and J are TRBV5-4 and TRBJ1-2; the D is unclear. Germline V gene lookup returns CDR1 SGHNT and CDR2 YYREEE (reference sequence). This CDR3 is 14 amino acids long. V was shortened by 3 bases and J by 5 bases, with 14 bases between the two germline ends. CDR3 protein: CASSSQTEGYGYTF. The CDR3 DNA follows: TGTGCCAGCAGCTCCCAGACCGAAGGGTATGGCTACACCTTC.

The V call is TRBV19, the J call TRBJ2-7, with TRBD1 as a possible D gene (6 bases). Trimming removed 6 bases at V and 4 bases at J, with 16 bases between. Germline-derived CDR1 and CDR2 are LNHDA and SQIVND (reference sequence). The CDR3 runs 14 residues. The CDR3 is CASSAGTLRYEQYF. The CDR3 DNA sequence: TGTGCCAGTAGCGCCGGGACACTTCGATACGAGCAGTACTTC.

This clone was found once. This chain connects TRBV7-9 to TRBJ1-2; D unclear. Germline assignment: CDR1 SEHNR and CDR2 FQNEAQ (reference sequence). The CDR3 consists of 16 residues. Between the trimmed V and J ends, which lost 0 bases and 4 bases, there was a span of 15 bases. CDR3 loop: CASSLAASRNVYGYTF. In nucleotides, the CDR3 is TGTGCCAGCAGCTTAGCAGCCTCTAGAAATGTCTATGGCTACACCTTC.

This chain connects TRBV9 to TRBJ2-2; TRBD2 matches at 9 bases. CDR1 is SGDLS and CDR2 is YYNGEE in the germline V gene. The CDR3 loop spans 16 amino acids. Losses at the gene ends were 4 bases for V and 3 bases for J; bases not matched to a gene: 7. For the CDR3, the DNA is TGTGCCAGCAGCCTTAGCGGGAGTCGGGACACCGGGGAGCTGTTTTTT. Translation: CASSLSGSRDTGELFF.

This clone was detected once. The chain joins TRBV30 to TRBJ1-5; 8 nucleotides line up with TRBD1. The V and J ends lost 0 bases and 1 base, in that order; junction bases with no gene match: 5. CDR1 is GTSNPN and CDR2 is SVGIG in the germline V gene (reference sequence). The CDR3 contains 16 residues. CDR3 nucleotides: TGTGCCTGGAGTGTAGGAACAGGGGGAAGCAATCAGCCCCAGCATTTT. Its protein product is CAWSVGTGGSNQPQHF. The variable domain in full, with the rest retrieved from reference TRBV30 and TRBJ1-5, is SQTIHQWPATLVQPVGSPLSLECTVEGTSNPNLYWYRQAAGRGLQLLFYSVGIGQISSEVPQNLSASRPQDRQFILSSKKLLLSDSGFYLCAWSVGTGGSNQPQHFGDGTRLSIL.

The chain uses TRBV6-6 and TRBJ2-2, with TRBD1 matching over 7 bases. V lost 2 bases, J lost 4 bases, and 7 bases stayed unmatched. Germline CDR1 is MNHNY and CDR2 is SVGAGI (reference sequence). This CDR3 is 16 amino acids long. In DNA form, the CDR3 reads TGTGCCAGCAGTTACCCACCGGGACAGCGCACCGGGGAGCTGTTTTTT. It translates to CASSYPPGQRTGELFF.

V and J are TRBV28 and TRBJ2-7; 9 nucleotides agree with TRBD2. V shed 6 bases, J shed 0 bases, and the junction held 6 bases outside the gene matches. The CDR3 contains 15 residues. Per germline, CDR1 MDHEN and CDR2 SYDVKM. The CDR3 loop is CASRETSGSSYEQYF. Written as DNA, the CDR3 is TGTGCCAGCAGGGAGACTAGCGGAAGCTCCTACGAGCAGTACTTC.

The chain uses TRBV27 and TRBJ1-1; D is unclear. V lost 9 bases to trimming and J lost 1 base, with 6 bases between them. CDR3 size: 11 residues. Germline CDR1 MNHEY, CDR2 SMNVEV (reference sequence). CDR3 protein: CASIKNTEAFF. The CDR3 nucleotides are TGTGCCAGTATTAAGAACACTGAAGCTTTCTTT.

The chain has TRBV10-1 and TRBJ2-1, with D possibly called TRBD1 or TRBD2 (5 bases each). The CDR3 totals 14 residues. Germline V gene sequence: CDR1 WNHNN, CDR2 SYGVQD (reference sequence). The ends were cut back, 8 bases at V and 3 bases at J, with 14 bases in the middle. CDR3 residues: CASASQRGYNEQFF. The CDR3 DNA is TGCGCCAGCGCCTCCCAGAGGGGCTACAATGAGCAGTTCTTC.

The chain recombines TRBV12-5 with TRBJ1-5; D not resolved. Trimming removed 8 bases at V and 2 bases at J, with 7 bases between. CDR3 length equals 12 residues. From germline, CDR1 is LGHNT and CDR2 FRNRAP. CDR3 residues: CASKQGNQPQHF. The CDR3 DNA follows: TGTGCTAGTAAGCAGGGCAATCAGCCCCAGCATTTT.

This rearrangement joins TRBV9 to TRBJ1-2; D is possibly TRBD1 (5 bases). The germline gives CDR1 SGDLS, CDR2 YYNGEE. Trimming stripped 4 bases from V and 3 bases from J, with 10 bases between. CDR3 length: 13 amino acids. The CDR3 region is CASSTGRDYGYTF. The DNA of the CDR3 is TGTGCCAGCAGCACGGGACGGGACTATGGCTACACCTTC.

The chain has TRBV10-2 and TRBJ1-1, with 7 bases fitting TRBD1. Germline CDR1 reads WSHSY; CDR2 reads SAAADI. The CDR3 extends over 13 amino acids. Losses at the gene ends were 8 bases for V and 4 bases for J; bases not matched to a gene: 7. Here the CDR3 reads CASQDREGTEAFF. For the CDR3, the DNA is TGCGCCAGCCAAGACAGGGAGGGCACTGAAGCTTTCTTT.

The chain uses TRBV4-1 and TRBJ1-5; 8 bases map to TRBD1. Germline assignment: CDR1 MGHRA and CDR2 YSYEKL. This CDR3 has 16 residues. V lost 4 bases and J lost 7; bases outside the gene matches: 12. The CDR3 coding sequence is TGCGCCAGCAGCCCAGAAGTGGGACAGGTCAGACAGCCCCAGCATTTT. Its translation: CASSPEVGQVRQPQHF.

This clone was found once. The rearrangement uses TRBV7-8 and TRBJ1-5; D is unclear. The CDR3 is 16 residues long. Trimming shortened V by 5 bases and J by 1 base, and 15 bases separated the two germline ends. Germline lookup yields CDR1 SGHVS and CDR2 FQNEAQ. In nucleotides, the CDR3 is TGTGCCAGCAGCCCGAGAAGAGATCGCAGCAATCAGCCCCAGCATTTT. Amino acids: CASSPRRDRSNQPQHF.

The gene calls are TRBV25-1 and TRBJ2-7; D unclear. CDR3 length equals 12 residues. Per germline, CDR1 MGHDK and CDR2 SYGVNS. The V gene lost 3 bases and the J gene lost 9 bases, with 12 bases spanning the gap. The CDR3 sequence: CASSDPRLGQYF. The DNA for the CDR3 is TGTGCCAGCAGTGATCCTCGGCTAGGGCAGTACTTC.

V is TRBV28 and J is TRBJ1-4; D unclear. With 3 bases removed from V and 4 bases from J, the gap between germline ends came to 15 bases. The CDR3 is 16 residues long. Germline V CDR1 and CDR2: MDHEN, SYDVKM. The CDR3 DNA is TGTGCCAGCAGTTTGCCTTCCGGGAACCTTAATGAAAAACTGTTTTTT. Its protein is CASSLPSGNLNEKLFF.

The chain has TRBV5-1 and TRBJ1-2; possible D gene TRBD1, 6 bases. The germline V gene has CDR1 SGHRS and CDR2 YFSETQ. V was shortened by 8 bases and J by 2 bases, with 19 bases between the two germline ends. The CDR3 sequence is 15 residues long. CDR3 residues: CASRPGTQNNYGYTF. CDR3 nucleotides: TGCGCCAGTCGACCCGGGACACAGAACAACTATGGCTACACCTTC.

The J gene is TRBJ1-1, the V gene TRBV6-6; D is undetermined. V lost 6 bases, J lost 0 bases, and 11 bases lay in between. The CDR3 length is 14 residues. CDR1 and CDR2 (germline): MNHNY, SVGAGI (reference sequence). The CDR3 sequence: CASSPGVMNTEAFF. The CDR3 coding sequence is TGTGCCAGCAGCCCCGGGGTCATGAACACTGAAGCTTTCTTT.